This record concerns one T cell receptor (beta chain) sequence. The sample belongs to a study of tumour-infiltrating T cells in Burkitt lymphoma. Background on the study: Productive clonality predicted overall and progression-free survival.

Method: immunoSEQ multiplex PCR; TCRdb's copy keeps in-frame clones and lacks some. The sample has 11,000 to 15,000 clones, approximately 85% seen once. The CDR3 covers 14 residues. Germline CDR1 and CDR2: SNHLY and FYNNEI. Trimming took off 3 bases at V and 4 bases at J, with 13 bases between the two ends. This TCR derives from a human donor with diffuse large B-cell lymphoma. The rearrangement joins TRBV2 to TRBJ2-7; D unclear. Sequenced sample: tumor tissue. The CDR3 coding sequence is TGTGCCAGCAGTGATTGGCTCACCGATTACGAGCAGTACTTC. The encoded protein is CASSDWLTDYEQYF.